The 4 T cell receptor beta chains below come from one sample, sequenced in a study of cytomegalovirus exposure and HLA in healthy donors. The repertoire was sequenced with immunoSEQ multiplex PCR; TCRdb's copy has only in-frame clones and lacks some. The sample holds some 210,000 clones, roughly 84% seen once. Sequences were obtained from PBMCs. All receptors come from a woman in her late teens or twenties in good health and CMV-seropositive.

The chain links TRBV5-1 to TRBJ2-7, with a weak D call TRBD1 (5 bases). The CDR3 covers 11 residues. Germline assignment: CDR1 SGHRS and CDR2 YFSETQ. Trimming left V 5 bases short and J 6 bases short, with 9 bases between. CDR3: CASRSTGEQYF. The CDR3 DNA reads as TGCGCCAGCAGATCCACAGGCGAGCAGTACTTC.

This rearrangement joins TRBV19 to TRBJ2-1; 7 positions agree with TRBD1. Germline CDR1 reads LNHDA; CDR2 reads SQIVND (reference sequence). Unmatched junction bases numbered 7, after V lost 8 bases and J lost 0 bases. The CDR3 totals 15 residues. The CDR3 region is CASSTYRGSYNEQFF. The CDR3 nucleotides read TGTGCCAGTTCTACGTACAGGGGCTCCTACAATGAGCAGTTCTTC.

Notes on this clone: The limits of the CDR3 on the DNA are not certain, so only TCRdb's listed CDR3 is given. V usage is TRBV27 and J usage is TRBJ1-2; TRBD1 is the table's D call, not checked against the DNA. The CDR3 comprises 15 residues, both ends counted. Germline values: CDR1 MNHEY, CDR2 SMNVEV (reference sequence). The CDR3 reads CASSPFGPGPYGYTF.

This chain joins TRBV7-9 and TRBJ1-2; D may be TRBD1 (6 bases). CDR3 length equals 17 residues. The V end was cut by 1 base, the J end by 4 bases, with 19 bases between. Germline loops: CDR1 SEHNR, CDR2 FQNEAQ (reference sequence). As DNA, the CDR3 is TGTGCCAGCAGCTTAGGGACGCTCCCCCGGGGGGCCTATGGCTACACCTTC. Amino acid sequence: CASSLGTLPRGAYGYTF.